Below are 17 T cell receptor beta chains sequenced from a single sample in a study of cytomegalovirus exposure and HLA in healthy donors. Profiling relied on immunoSEQ multiplex PCR, and the TCRdb table lists in-frame clones only, not all of them. The sample holds roughly 48,000 clones, around 90% seen once. Sequencing used PBMCs. The origin of the receptors is a woman in her thirties in good health and CMV-seronegative.

J is TRBJ2-7 and V is TRBV28; 9 bases align to TRBD1. This CDR3 contains 14 residues. V dropped 3 bases and J dropped 6; count of bases not matched to a gene: 6. Germline values: CDR1 MDHEN, CDR2 SYDVKM. CDR3 DNA: TGTGCCAGCAGTTTGGGGGGACAGGGTCGCGAGCAGTACTTC. The encoded protein is CASSLGGQGREQYF.

Points on this clone: The junction does not match germline at one end; this may be a read error. V gene TRBV28 combines with J gene TRBJ1-5; TRBD1 agrees at 10 bases. Looked up from germline, CDR1 is MDHEN and CDR2 is SYDVKM. The length of the CDR3 is 16 residues. DNA for the CDR3: TGTGCCAGCAGTTCAACCGGGACAGGGGTTAATCGGCCCCAGCATTTT. Amino acid sequence: CASSSTGTGVNRPQHF.

In its sample, this clone was seen a few times. CDR3 residues: CASSPEHSGANVLTF. CDR3 sequence (DNA): TGTGCCAGCAGCCCGGAGCACTCTGGGGCCAACGTCCTGACTTTC. The chain joins TRBV11-2 to TRBJ2-6; no clear D. Germline V lookup: CDR1 SGHAT, CDR2 FQNNGV. This CDR3 region has 15 residues. The germline V and J ends were trimmed by 5 bases and 0 bases, with 8 bases remaining between them.

This clone appeared once. The junction does not match germline at one end; this may be a read error. The chain employs TRBV6-6 and TRBJ2-2; 7 nucleotides line up with TRBD2. In germline, CDR1 is MNHNY, CDR2 SVGAGI (reference sequence). CDR3 size: 16 residues. The CDR3 DNA is TGTGCCACCAGTGGGAGGGCGGAACAAAGCACCGGGGAGCTGTTTTTT. As protein: CATSGRAEQSTGELFF.

The chain is built from TRBV10-2 and TRBJ2-1, with D possibly being TRBD2 (7 bases). Trimming pared 2 bases from V and 7 bases from J, leaving 15 bases between. This CDR3 has 15 residues. CDR1 and CDR2 (germline): WSHSY, SAAADI. In DNA, the CDR3 is TGCGCCAGCAGTGAGGACGGGGGGCGAATTAATGAGCAGTTCTTC. Amino acids: CASSEDGGRINEQFF.

This chain connects TRBV4-3 to TRBJ2-3; D gene ambiguous. The germline CDR1 and CDR2 sequences are LGHNA and YSLEER. Trimming took 0 bases from V and 0 from J, leaving 10 bases between them. The CDR3 runs to 16 residues. The CDR3 loop is CASSQDRPGSTDTQYF. In nucleotides, the CDR3 is TGCGCCAGCAGCCAAGATCGCCCCGGGAGCACAGATACGCAGTATTTT.

The V call is TRBV28, the J call TRBJ1-2; maybe TRBD1 (5 bases). The CDR3 has 17 amino acids. Trimming took 2 bases from V and 4 from J, leaving 20 bases between them. Germline CDR1 and CDR2: MDHEN and SYDVKM. The CDR3 sequence: CASSLVVGGGLGYGYTF. The CDR3, as DNA: TGTGCCAGCAGTTTAGTGGTTGGGGGGGGATTAGGCTATGGCTACACCTTC.

The chain employs TRBV10-1 and TRBJ2-3, with unresolved D. The CDR3 is 14 amino acids. Germline V lookup: CDR1 WNHNN, CDR2 SYGVQD (reference sequence). The ends were cut back, 3 bases at V and 3 bases at J, with 10 bases in the middle. The CDR3 loop reads CASSDLKLTDTQYF. Written as DNA, the CDR3 is TGCGCCAGCAGTGACTTGAAGCTTACAGATACGCAGTATTTT.

The rearrangement joins TRBV27 to TRBJ2-7; tentative D call: TRBD1 (5 bases). The CDR3 totals 12 residues. V was clipped by 8 bases and J by 7 bases, with 15 bases between them. Germline CDR1 is MNHEY and CDR2 is SMNVEV (reference sequence). The CDR3 nucleotides read TGTGCCAGCCGAATCCAGGGTAGTGAGCAGTACTTC. Its protein product is CASRIQGSEQYF.

The CDR3 DNA follows: TGTGCCAGCTCAACCGGGACAGGGGTCCTCTATGAGCAGTTCTTC. It codes for CASSTGTGVLYEQFF. V gene TRBV18 combines with J gene TRBJ2-1, with 10 positions matching TRBD1. V lost 5 bases and J lost 8; bases outside the gene matches: 9. Germline lookup yields CDR1 KGHSH and CDR2 LQKENI. CDR3 length equals 15 residues.

V and J are TRBV27 and TRBJ1-5, with D possibly TRBD1 on 5 matching bases. The CDR3 is made up of 15 amino acids. Per germline, CDR1 MNHEY and CDR2 SMNVEV (reference sequence). The V and J ends lost 5 bases and 1 base respectively, with 12 bases between them. CDR3 in amino acids: CASSTLGGSNQPQHF. CDR3 DNA sequence: TGTGCCAGCAGTACACTGGGGGGGAGCAATCAGCCCCAGCATTTT.

The V and J genes are TRBV5-5 and TRBJ2-7; 9 bases map to TRBD1. The CDR3 consists of 15 residues. Germline V gives CDR1 SGHKS, CDR2 YYEKEE (reference sequence). Trimming at V came to 4 bases and at J to 2 bases, leaving 7 bases not matched to a gene. Written as DNA, the CDR3 is TGTGCCAGCAGCCCCCGGGACAGGGATCCCTACGAGCAGTACTTC. Amino acids: CASSPRDRDPYEQYF.

The genes are TRBV30 and TRBJ1-1; the D gene is possibly TRBD1 (6 bases). Germline V gene data show CDR1 as GTSNPN and CDR2 as SVGIG (reference sequence). This CDR3 contains 10 residues. Between the trimmed V and J ends, which lost 5 bases and 11 bases, there was a span of 12 bases. Written as DNA, the CDR3 is TGTGCCTGGGGGGGCAGGGAGGCTTTCTTT. Translating gives CAWGGREAFF.

This clone was found a few times. The J gene is TRBJ2-7, the V gene TRBV28; D ambiguous. From germline, CDR1 is MDHEN and CDR2 SYDVKM. With 6 bases removed from V and 6 bases from J, the gap between germline ends came to 18 bases. The CDR3 contains 14 residues. The CDR3 bases are TGTGCCAGCAGCCCTTATGAGGCCTCGCGCGAGCAGTACTTC. The encoded protein is CASSPYEASREQYF.

The V and J genes are TRBV7-6 and TRBJ2-3; 8 bases map to TRBD2. The CDR3 has 16 amino acids. The germline V gene has CDR1 SGHVS and CDR2 FNYEAQ. Trimming at V came to 5 bases and at J to 4 bases, leaving 11 bases not matched to a gene. CDR3 sequence reads: CASSLGRASGADTQYF. In DNA, the CDR3 is TGTGCCAGCAGCCTCGGGAGGGCCAGTGGAGCAGATACGCAGTATTTT.

The chain has TRBV9 and TRBJ2-2; D not certain. V shed 0 bases and J shed 6 bases, with 3 bases lying between them. Germline-derived CDR1 and CDR2 are SGDLS and YYNGEE. This CDR3 region has 12 residues. The CDR3 here is CASSVAPGELFF. CDR3 coding DNA: TGTGCCAGCAGCGTAGCTCCCGGGGAGCTGTTTTTT.

The chain employs TRBV6-5 and TRBJ1-1; weak D call: TRBD1 (6 bases). The V gene's germline CDR1 is MNHEY and CDR2 SVGAGI. Trimming took off 6 bases at V and 7 bases at J, with 21 bases between the two ends. CDR3 length: 15 amino acids. The CDR3 DNA follows: TGTGCCAGCAGCTCCACAGGGAATCTCGATAGTGAAGCTTTCTTT. Amino acid sequence: CASSSTGNLDSEAFF.